A selection of T cell receptor beta chains follows, all from one sample in a study of vaccination effects on CD4 cells after COVID-19. No cognate antigen is known for these TCRs. Method: immunoSEQ multiplex PCR; TCRdb's copy keeps in-frame clones and lacks some. Among 25,000 or so clones, 70% to 80% were seen once, and the ten largest hold approximately 13%. The material was CD4+ T cells from PBMCs cultured with HCoV-OC43 spike peptides, obtained before COVID-19 vaccination. These receptors were collected from a human donor who received a COVID-19 vaccine. Each CDR3 is given with its conserved first and last residue. Fields, in order: J gene, V gene, D gene, clone size, CDR3 DNA, CDR3 protein. The D gene is left open where the match is weak. Size is omitted from some rows. Given values are once, few, many or a class for expanded clones.

J: TRBJ1-5
V: TRBV19
D: TRBD1
size: NA
DNA: TGTGCCAGTTCTGAGGACAGGGGGCTTCAGCCCCAGCATTTT
CDR3: CASSEDRGLQPQHF

J: TRBJ2-7
V: TRBV7-2
D: NA
size: NA
DNA: TGTGCCAGCAGCTTAGGTAGCGGAGTCACCCCTTACGAGCAGTACTTC
CDR3: CASSLGSGVTPYEQYF

J: TRBJ1-1
V: TRBV30
D: NA
size: NA
DNA: TGTGCCTGGAGTGTTACGTCGGTCGAAGCTTTCTTT
CDR3: CAWSVTSVEAFF

J: TRBJ2-3
V: TRBV12-5
D: TRBD1
size: NA
DNA: TGTGCTAGTGGACCCGGGACAGGGGTAGATACGCAGTATTTT
CDR3: CASGPGTGVDTQYF

J: TRBJ1-4
V: TRBV7-8
D: TRBD1
size: NA
DNA: TGTGCCAGCAGCGATCCTAACAGGGGTGTTGGTGAAAAACTGTTTTTT
CDR3: CASSDPNRGVGEKLFF

J: TRBJ2-7
V: TRBV5-8
D: NA
size: NA
DNA: TGTGCCAGCAGCTTGGGACAGTCCTACGAGCAGTACTTC
CDR3: CASSLGQSYEQYF

J: TRBJ1-2
V: TRBV18
D: NA
size: once
DNA: TGTGCCAGCTCACCAGAGGCGCGGGGGTTGGTGCGCGGCTACACCTTC
CDR3: CASSPEARGLVRGYTF

J: TRBJ1-5
V: TRBV4-2
D: NA
size: NA
DNA: TGTGCCAGCAGCCAAGAGAAGTGGGGATTTTCGCAGCCCCAGCATTTT
CDR3: CASSQEKWGFSQPQHF

J: TRBJ2-3
V: TRBV18
D: NA
size: NA
DNA: TGTGCCAGCTCACCACAGGGGGATACGCAGTATTTT
CDR3: CASSPQGDTQYF

J: TRBJ2-1
V: TRBV5-1
D: TRBD2
size: NA
DNA: TGCGCCAGCAGCCTAGCGGGAGAGGCCTACAATGAGCAGTTCTTC
CDR3: CASSLAGEAYNEQFF

J: TRBJ1-2
V: TRBV23-1
D: TRBD1
size: NA
DNA: TGCGCCAGCCCAAATCAATTAAGACAGGGGGCGAACTATGGCTACACCTTC
CDR3: CASPNQLRQGANYGYTF

J: TRBJ1-3
V: TRBV2
D: TRBD1
size: NA
DNA: TGTGCCAGCAGGGGTACAGGGGCTGGAAACACCATATATTTT
CDR3: CASRGTGAGNTIYF

J: TRBJ2-2
V: TRBV5-1
D: NA
size: once
DNA: TGCGCCAGCAGCTCCCTGACAGGGAACACCGGGGAGCTGTTTTTT
CDR3: CASSSLTGNTGELFF

J: TRBJ2-3
V: TRBV25-1
D: TRBD2
size: NA
DNA: TGTGCCAGCAGTGTAGCGGGAGGAGGGACAGATACGCAGTATTTT
CDR3: CASSVAGGGTDTQYF

J: TRBJ2-1
V: TRBV5-4
D: NA
size: NA
DNA: TGTGCCAGCAGCGTGGGGGGGACAGGAAACAATGAGCAGTTCTTC
CDR3: CASSVGGTGNNEQFF

J: TRBJ1-4
V: TRBV7-9
D: TRBD1
size: NA
DNA: TGTGCCAGCAGCCGACAGGGTTATGAAAAACTGTTTTTT
CDR3: CASSRQGYEKLFF

J: TRBJ2-5
V: TRBV5-1
D: TRBD2
size: NA
DNA: TGCGCCAGCAGCTTGGTATTAGCGGGGGGGCAAGAGACCCAGTACTTC
CDR3: CASSLVLAGGQETQYF

J: TRBJ2-1
V: TRBV9
D: TRBD2
size: NA
DNA: TGTGCCAGCAGCGGGGGGACTAGCGCGGCCAGCTCCTACAATGAGCAGTTCTTC
CDR3: CASSGGTSAASSYNEQFF

J: TRBJ2-1
V: TRBV5-1
D: TRBD2
size: NA
DNA: TGCGCCAGCAGCTTGGAGCGGGGGGGCGGAAATGAGCAGTTCTTC
CDR3: CASSLERGGGNEQFF

J: TRBJ1-3
V: TRBV10-1
D: TRBD1
size: NA
DNA: TGCGCCAGCAGTGAGGGGACAGTTGGAAACACCATATATTTT
CDR3: CASSEGTVGNTIYF

J: TRBJ1-1
V: TRBV20-1
D: NA
size: NA
DNA: TGCAGGGGAGGGGTGGGGACTGAAGCTTTCTTT
CDR3: CRGGVGTEAFF

J: TRBJ1-6
V: TRBV19
D: TRBD1
size: NA
DNA: TGTGCCAGTACTAAGAAACTGCCCGGGACAGGAAATTCACCCCTCCACTTT
CDR3: CASTKKLPGTGNSPLHF

J: TRBJ2-7
V: TRBV4-2
D: TRBD2
size: NA
DNA: TGTGCCAGCAGCCGAGACGGGGGCGGGGGGGTCTTTTACGAGCAGTACTTC
CDR3: CASSRDGGGGVFYEQYF

J: TRBJ1-3
V: TRBV2
D: NA
size: NA
DNA: TGTGCCAGCAGGGGACTCCTTATCTCTGGAAACACCATATATTTT
CDR3: CASRGLLISGNTIYF

J: TRBJ2-7
V: TRBV14
D: NA
size: NA
DNA: TGTGCCAGCAGCCCCGGCGGCAGGGACGAAGGCGAGCAGTACTTC
CDR3: CASSPGGRDEGEQYF

J: TRBJ2-1
V: TRBV2
D: NA
size: NA
DNA: TGTGCCAGCAGTGAACAGCGGCATGAGCAGTTCTTC
CDR3: CASSEQRHEQFF

J: TRBJ2-2
V: TRBV2
D: TRBD2
size: NA
DNA: TGTGCCAGCAGGGGGACTAGCGGGAGAACCGGGGAGCTGTTTTTT
CDR3: CASRGTSGRTGELFF

J: TRBJ1-2
V: TRBV7-9
D: NA
size: few
DNA: TGTGCCAGCAGCTTAGCGTTGGGGGATGGCTACACCTTC
CDR3: CASSLALGDGYTF

J: TRBJ2-5
V: TRBV30
D: NA
size: NA
DNA: TGTGCCTGGAGTGTAAGGAACGAGTTAACCCAGTACTTC
CDR3: CAWSVRNELTQYF

J: TRBJ2-7
V: TRBV3-1/TRBV3-2
D: TRBD2
size: once
DNA: TGTGCCAGCAGCCTAACCATCCGGGAGGGACTAGCGGGGGGGCTCGAGTACGAGCAGTACTTC
CDR3: CASSLTIREGLAGGLEYEQYF

J: TRBJ1-6
V: TRBV7-2
D: NA
size: NA
DNA: TGTGCCAGCAGCTTCAGGGGAAGGAATTCACCCCTCCACTTT
CDR3: CASSFRGRNSPLHF

J: TRBJ1-1
V: TRBV18
D: NA
size: NA
DNA: TGTGCCAGCTCACCCGACAGGCAGCTTGAAGCTTTCTTT
CDR3: CASSPDRQLEAFF

J: TRBJ2-3
V: TRBV2
D: NA
size: NA
DNA: TGTGCCAGCGAACCTCCGGGACTCACTGTTGATACGCAGTATTTT
CDR3: CASEPPGLTVDTQYF

J: TRBJ2-3
V: TRBV10-3
D: TRBD2
size: NA
DNA: TGTGCCATTCGGACTAGCGGGAGTCTCACAGATACGCAGTATTTT
CDR3: CAIRTSGSLTDTQYF

J: TRBJ1-1
V: TRBV4-1
D: TRBD1
size: NA
DNA: TGCGCCAGCAGCCACGACAGGGGGCGAAGGGGTACTGAAGCTTTCTTT
CDR3: CASSHDRGRRGTEAFF

J: TRBJ2-7
V: TRBV30
D: NA
size: NA
DNA: TGTGCCTGTCCAACAGGGAAGGGACCCTACGAGCAGTACTTC
CDR3: CACPTGKGPYEQYF

J: TRBJ2-5
V: TRBV2
D: NA
size: NA
DNA: TGTGCCAGCAGCCCCAATGCGGGGAGGATAGAGACCCAGTACTTC
CDR3: CASSPNAGRIETQYF

J: TRBJ1-1
V: TRBV11-2
D: NA
size: NA
DNA: TGTGCCAGCAGCCCACGGGGGAGCTTGCGGACTGAAGCTTTCTTT
CDR3: CASSPRGSLRTEAFF

J: TRBJ1-5
V: TRBV6-5
D: NA
size: NA
DNA: TGTGCCAGCAGTAGAAAGCCGACAGTCAATCAGCCCCAGCATTTT
CDR3: CASSRKPTVNQPQHF

J: TRBJ2-1
V: TRBV9
D: TRBD2
size: once
DNA: TGTGCCAGCAAGGTGGGTTTTGGCGGGAGTTATGACAATGAGCAGTTCTTC
CDR3: CASKVGFGGSYDNEQFF

J: TRBJ1-5
V: TRBV3-1/TRBV3-2
D: TRBD1
size: NA
DNA: TGTGCCAGCAGCCCCGGGCAGGGGGAGTATCAGCCCCAGCATTTT
CDR3: CASSPGQGEYQPQHF

J: TRBJ2-7
V: TRBV3-1/TRBV3-2
D: TRBD1
size: NA
DNA: TGTGCCAGCAGCCTTGGACAGGGGGCAGCCGAGCAGTACTTC
CDR3: CASSLGQGAAEQYF

J: TRBJ1-3
V: TRBV13
D: TRBD1
size: NA
DNA: TGTGCCAGCAGCTCGCGGGACAGGGTGAGAAACACCATATATTTT
CDR3: CASSSRDRVRNTIYF

J: TRBJ2-5
V: TRBV6-5
D: TRBD2
size: NA
DNA: TGTGCCAGTGGGTACGAGCGGGGAGGGGAGACCCAGTACTTC
CDR3: CASGYERGGETQYF

J: TRBJ2-1
V: TRBV7-9
D: NA
size: NA
DNA: TGTGCCAGCAGCGTACAGGTCCGGGACTCCGTTGGTCGAGAGCAGTTCTTC
CDR3: CASSVQVRDSVGREQFF

J: TRBJ1-1
V: TRBV5-6
D: NA
size: NA
DNA: TGTGCCAGCAGCTCGAGATTAGGGTCGGCTAGTGAAGCTTTCTTT
CDR3: CASSSRLGSASEAFF

J: TRBJ2-6
V: TRBV30
D: NA
size: NA
DNA: TGTGCCTGGTCAAACTCTGGGGCCAACGTCCTGACTTTC
CDR3: CAWSNSGANVLTF

J: TRBJ2-2
V: TRBV9
D: NA
size: NA
DNA: TGTGCCAGCAGCGCCGGGGGTTCTGGACAAACCGGGGAGCTGTTTTTT
CDR3: CASSAGGSGQTGELFF

J: TRBJ1-6
V: TRBV5-1
D: NA
size: few
DNA: TGCGCCAGCAGCTTGCGGACACCGGATAATTCACCCCTCCACTTT
CDR3: CASSLRTPDNSPLHF

J: TRBJ1-1
V: TRBV5-4
D: NA
size: NA
DNA: TGTGCCAGCAGCTTGTCTGCGGCGAACACTGAAGCTTTCTTT
CDR3: CASSLSAANTEAFF

J: TRBJ2-7
V: TRBV6-5
D: TRBD1
size: NA
DNA: TGTGCCAGCAGTTACTCCGGACAGGGTCCCTACGAGCAGTACTTC
CDR3: CASSYSGQGPYEQYF

J: TRBJ1-1
V: TRBV10-1
D: NA
size: few
DNA: TGCGCCAGCAGTGACCAGAACACTGAAGCTTTCTTT
CDR3: CASSDQNTEAFF

J: TRBJ2-1
V: TRBV5-4
D: NA
size: NA
DNA: TGTGCCAGCAGCTGGGCGGGGCGGGGCTACAATGAGCAGTTCTTC
CDR3: CASSWAGRGYNEQFF

J: TRBJ2-7
V: TRBV18
D: NA
size: once
DNA: TGTGCCAGCTCGCTGGAGCTCGGGGGTCACGAGCAGTACTTC
CDR3: CASSLELGGHEQYF

J: TRBJ2-1
V: TRBV29-1
D: TRBD1
size: NA
DNA: TGCAGCGTTGGCCGGACAGGGTTGGCGTTCTTC
CDR3: CSVGRTGLAFF

J: TRBJ1-5
V: TRBV15
D: NA
size: NA
DNA: TGTGCCACCAGCCTTGATAGCAATCAGCCCCAGCATTTT
CDR3: CATSLDSNQPQHF

J: TRBJ1-4
V: TRBV15
D: NA
size: NA
DNA: TGTGCCACCAGAGAGGGGTCTGGACAGACAAATGAAAAACTGTTTTTT
CDR3: CATREGSGQTNEKLFF